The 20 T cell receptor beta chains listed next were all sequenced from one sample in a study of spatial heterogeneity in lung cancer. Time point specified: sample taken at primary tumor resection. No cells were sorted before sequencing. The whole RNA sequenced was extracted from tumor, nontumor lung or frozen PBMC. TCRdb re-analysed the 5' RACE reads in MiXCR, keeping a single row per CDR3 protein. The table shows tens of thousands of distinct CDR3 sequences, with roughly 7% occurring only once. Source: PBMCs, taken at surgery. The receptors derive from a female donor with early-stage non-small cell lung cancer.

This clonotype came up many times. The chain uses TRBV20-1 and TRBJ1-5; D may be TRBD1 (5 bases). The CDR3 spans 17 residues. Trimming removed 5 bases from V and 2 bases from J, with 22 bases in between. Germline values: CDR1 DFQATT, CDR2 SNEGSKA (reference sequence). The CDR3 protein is CSAAAGTLGTGNQPQHF. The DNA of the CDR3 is TGCAGTGCTGCAGCCGGGACTCTCGGGACGGGCAATCAGCCCCAGCATTTT.

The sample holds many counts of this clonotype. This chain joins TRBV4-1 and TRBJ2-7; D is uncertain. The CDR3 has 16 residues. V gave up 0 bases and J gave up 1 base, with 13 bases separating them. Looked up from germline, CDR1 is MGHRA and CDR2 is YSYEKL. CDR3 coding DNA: TGCGCCAGCAGCCAAGATGTACTCTCGATTTCCTACGAGCAGTACTTC. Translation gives CASSQDVLSISYEQYF.

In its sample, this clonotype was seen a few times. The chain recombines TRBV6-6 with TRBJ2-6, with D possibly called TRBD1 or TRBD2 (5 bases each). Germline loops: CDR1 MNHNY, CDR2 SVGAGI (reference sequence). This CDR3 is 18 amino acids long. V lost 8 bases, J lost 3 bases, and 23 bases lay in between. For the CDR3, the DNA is TGTGCCAGCGGAATTGACGGGACCTCGGCCGGTGGGGCCAACGTCCTGACTTTC. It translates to CASGIDGTSAGGANVLTF.

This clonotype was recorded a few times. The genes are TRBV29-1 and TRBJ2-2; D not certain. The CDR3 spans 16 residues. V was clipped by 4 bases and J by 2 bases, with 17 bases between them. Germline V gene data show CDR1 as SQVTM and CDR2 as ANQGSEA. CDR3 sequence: CSVVIYSAINTGELFF. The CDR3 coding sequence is TGCAGCGTTGTCATATACAGCGCTATTAACACCGGGGAGCTGTTTTTT.

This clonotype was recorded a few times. CDR3 DNA sequence: TGCGCCAGCAGCCGCGGGGGAGGCCTTTACAATGAGCAGTTCTTC. Its translation is CASSRGGGLYNEQFF. The chain carries TRBV5-1 and TRBJ2-1, with TRBD2 matching over 7 bases. Germline CDR1 and CDR2: SGHRS and YFSETQ. The CDR3 loop spans 15 amino acids. The ends lost 4 bases at V and 4 bases at J; junction bases unmatched: 8.

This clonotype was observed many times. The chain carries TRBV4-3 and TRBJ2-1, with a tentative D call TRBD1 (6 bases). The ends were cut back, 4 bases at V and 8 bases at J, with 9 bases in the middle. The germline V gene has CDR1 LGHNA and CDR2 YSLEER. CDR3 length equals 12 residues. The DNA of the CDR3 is TGCGCCAGCAGCCGAGGGGGACATGAGCAGTTCTTC. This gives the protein CASSRGGHEQFF.

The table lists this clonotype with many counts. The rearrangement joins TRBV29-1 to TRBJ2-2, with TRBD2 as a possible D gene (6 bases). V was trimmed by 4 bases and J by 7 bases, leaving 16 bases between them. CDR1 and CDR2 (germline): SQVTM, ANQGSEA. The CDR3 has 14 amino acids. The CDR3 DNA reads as TGCAGCGTTGTGACCACCTCCGGGGGCGGGGAGCTGTTTTTT. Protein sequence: CSVVTTSGGGELFF.

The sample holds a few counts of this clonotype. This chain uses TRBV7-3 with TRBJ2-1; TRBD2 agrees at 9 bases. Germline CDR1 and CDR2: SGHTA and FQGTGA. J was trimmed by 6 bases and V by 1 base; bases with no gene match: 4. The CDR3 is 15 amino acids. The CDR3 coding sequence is TGTGCCAGCAGCTTAAGTCTAGCGGGGTCCAATGAGCAGTTCTTC. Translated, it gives CASSLSLAGSNEQFF.

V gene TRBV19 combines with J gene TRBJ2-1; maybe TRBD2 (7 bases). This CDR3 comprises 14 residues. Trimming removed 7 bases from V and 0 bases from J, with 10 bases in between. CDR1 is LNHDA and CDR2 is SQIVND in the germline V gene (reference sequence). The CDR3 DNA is TGTGCCAGTAAGGGGGGGAGCTCCTACAATGAGCAGTTCTTC. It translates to CASKGGSSYNEQFF.

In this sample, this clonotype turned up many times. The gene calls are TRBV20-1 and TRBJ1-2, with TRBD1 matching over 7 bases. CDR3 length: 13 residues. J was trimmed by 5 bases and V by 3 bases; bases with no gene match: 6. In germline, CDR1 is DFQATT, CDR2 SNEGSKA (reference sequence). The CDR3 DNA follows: TGCAGTGCTAGGCTTACAGGGGAATATGGCTACACCTTC. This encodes CSARLTGEYGYTF.

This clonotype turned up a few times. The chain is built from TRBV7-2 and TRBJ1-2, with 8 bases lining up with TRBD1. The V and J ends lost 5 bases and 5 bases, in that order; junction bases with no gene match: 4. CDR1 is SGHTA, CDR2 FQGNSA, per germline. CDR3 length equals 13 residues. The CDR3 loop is CASSPTGDYGYTF. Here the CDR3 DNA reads TGTGCCAGCAGCCCGACAGGGGATTATGGCTACACCTTC.

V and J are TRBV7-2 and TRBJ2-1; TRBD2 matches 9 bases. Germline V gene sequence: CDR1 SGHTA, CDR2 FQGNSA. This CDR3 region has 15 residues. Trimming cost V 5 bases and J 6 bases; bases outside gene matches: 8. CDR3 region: CASSLGLAPSNEQFF. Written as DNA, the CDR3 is TGTGCCAGCAGCCTAGGACTAGCGCCGAGCAATGAGCAGTTCTTC.

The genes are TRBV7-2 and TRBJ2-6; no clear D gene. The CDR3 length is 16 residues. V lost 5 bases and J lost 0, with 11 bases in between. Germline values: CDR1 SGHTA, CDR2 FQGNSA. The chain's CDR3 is CASSRQGVSGANVLTF. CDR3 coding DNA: TGTGCCAGCAGCCGTCAAGGCGTCTCTGGGGCCAACGTCCTGACTTTC. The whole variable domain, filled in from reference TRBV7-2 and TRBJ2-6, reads GAGVSQSPSNKVTEKGKDVELRCDPISGHTALYWYRQSLGQGLEFLIYFQGNSAPDKSGLPSDRFSAERTGGSVSTLTIQRTQQEDSAVYLCASSRQGVSGANVLTFGAGSRLTVL.

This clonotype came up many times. The CDR3 spells CASSPGLAGGPLADTQYF. The CDR3 DNA reads TGTGCCAGCAGTCCTGGACTAGCGGGGGGGCCGCTTGCAGATACGCAGTATTTT. The rearrangement uses TRBV12-3 or TRBV12-4 and TRBJ2-3; 15 nucleotides agree with TRBD2. The V segment lost 5 bases and the J segment 4 bases; nucleotides outside the gene matches: 10. CDR3 length: 18 residues.

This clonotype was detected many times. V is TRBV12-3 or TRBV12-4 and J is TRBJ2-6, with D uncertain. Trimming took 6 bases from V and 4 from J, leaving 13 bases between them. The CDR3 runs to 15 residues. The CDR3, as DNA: TGTGCCAGCAGGCCGACTGGTGGAGGGGCCAACGTCCTGACTTTC. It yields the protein CASRPTGGGANVLTF.

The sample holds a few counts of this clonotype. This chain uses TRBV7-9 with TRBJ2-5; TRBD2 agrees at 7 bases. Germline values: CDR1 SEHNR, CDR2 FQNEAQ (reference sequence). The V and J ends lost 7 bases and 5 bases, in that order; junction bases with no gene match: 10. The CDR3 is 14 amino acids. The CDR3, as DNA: TGTGCCAGCACCCTGGGAGGGCGACGGGAGACCCAGTACTTC. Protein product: CASTLGGRRETQYF.

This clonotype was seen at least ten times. As DNA, the CDR3 is TGTGCCAGCACGGGACGGAGCGAGACCCAGTACTTC. Residues: CASTGRSETQYF. V gene TRBV2 combines with J gene TRBJ2-5; D possibly matches TRBD1 or TRBD2 (5 bases each). V gave up 7 bases and J gave up 5 bases, with 11 bases separating them. Per germline, CDR1 SNHLY and CDR2 FYNNEI. The CDR3 is 12 amino acids.

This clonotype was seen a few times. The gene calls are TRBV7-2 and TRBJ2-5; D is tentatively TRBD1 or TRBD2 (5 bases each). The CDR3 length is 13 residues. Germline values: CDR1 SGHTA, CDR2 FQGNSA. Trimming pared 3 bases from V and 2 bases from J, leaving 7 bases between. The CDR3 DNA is TGTGCCAGCAGCTTGGGACCACAAGAGACCCAGTACTTC. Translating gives CASSLGPQETQYF. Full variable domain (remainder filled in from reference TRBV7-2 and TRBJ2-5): GAGVSQSPSNKVTEKGKDVELRCDPISGHTALYWYRQSLGQGLEFLIYFQGNSAPDKSGLPSDRFSAERTGGSVSTLTIQRTQQEDSAVYLCASSLGPQETQYFGPGTRLLVL.

CDR3: CASSFRGQYEQYF. As DNA, the CDR3 is TGTGCCAGCAGCTTTAGGGGCCAGTACGAGCAGTACTTC. V gene TRBV5-6 combines with J gene TRBJ2-7; a weak D match, TRBD1 (5 bases). Germline V gene sequence: CDR1 SGHDT, CDR2 YYEEEE. V was pared by 2 bases and J by 4 bases, with 10 bases between. This CDR3 contains 13 residues.

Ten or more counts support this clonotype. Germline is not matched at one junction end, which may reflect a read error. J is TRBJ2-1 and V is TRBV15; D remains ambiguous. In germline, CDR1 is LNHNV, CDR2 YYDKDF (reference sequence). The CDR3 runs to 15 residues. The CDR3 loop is CATSRDRSESQGSVF. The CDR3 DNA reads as TGTGCCACCAGCAGAGATCGGAGTGAGTCGCAAGGGTCGGTCTTC. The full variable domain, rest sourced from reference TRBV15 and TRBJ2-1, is DAMVIQNPRYQVTQFGKPVTLSCSQTLNHNVMYWYQQKSSQAPKLLFHYYDKDFNNEADTPDNFQSRRPNTSFCFLDIRSPGLGDTAMYLCATSRDRSESQGSVFGPGTRLTVL.